This is a list of T cell receptor beta chains from one sample in a study of T-cell memory formation after mild COVID-19. MiXCR was run by TCRdb on the 5' RACE reads, yielding one entry per CDR3 protein. Among 400,000 to 500,000 distinct CDR3 sequences listed, around 18% were seen once. Specimen: PBMCs or a T cell subset sorted from them (not recorded which). Source of these receptors: an adult woman who had mild COVID-19 (a few samples of this study predate the infection). Cell type and time point are not known. The conserved cysteine and the conserved F or W are not part of the CDR3 here.

v_gene	j_gene	CDR3aa
TRBV20-1	TRBJ2-7	SARAGTSLSEQY
TRBV21-1	TRBJ2-2	ASSRCLQRRVGTTGELF
TRBV16	TRBJ1-6	ASSQPAFNSPLH
TRBV7-9	TRBJ2-3	ASSLAVMTGATDTQY
TRBV24-1	TRBJ2-1	ATSDFAGGGYNEQF
TRBV9	TRBJ2-1	ASSVEGETYNEQF
TRBV20-1	TRBJ1-2	SARYGPGGSGGYT
TRBV24-1	TRBJ2-2	ATSGQGNTGELF
TRBV15	TRBJ2-1	ATSRDRGEWNEQF
TRBV29-1	TRBJ2-3	SVEVFAGSTDTQY
TRBV7-8	TRBJ2-1	ASSPRAGGPRSYNEQF
TRBV11-2	TRBJ2-1	ASSSLLEQF
TRBV5-5	TRBJ1-5	ASRISQGYNQPQH
TRBV5-1	TRBJ1-2	ASSLTGLSYGYT
TRBV2	TRBJ2-1	ASSERNEQF
TRBV4-3	TRBJ2-5	ASSSGLMETQY
TRBV6-6	TRBJ1-1	ASSSGTTNTEAF
TRBV6-5	TRBJ2-7	ASSYSSGINNEQY
TRBV7-9	TRBJ2-7	ASSTTGGGGSYEQY
TRBV2	TRBJ2-6	ASSEDGGLGANVLT
TRBV19	TRBJ1-1	ARDRGPTEAF
TRBV6-1	TRBJ1-5	ASSEVADQPQH
TRBV5-1	TRBJ1-2	ASSTGQPIYGYT
TRBV5-5	TRBJ2-3	ASSLVGAGITDTQY
TRBV20-1	TRBJ2-2	SARTSGETNTGELF
TRBV6-2/TRBV6-3	TRBJ2-1	ASSYSWTSGRYEQF
TRBV5-4	TRBJ2-3	ASSLGPGGPKDTQY
TRBV7-9	TRBJ1-1	ASSLGPARSTEAF
TRBV5-1	TRBJ1-1	ASRGGLGSNTEDF
TRBV5-5	TRBJ2-7	ASSFGGGEITYEQY
TRBV6-4	TRBJ1-1	ASSDSGGTEAF
TRBV9	TRBJ1-5	ASGQSNQPQH
TRBV7-8	TRBJ2-3	ASSSRTGGTDTQY
TRBV5-1	TRBJ1-2	ASSLEVVSRGEKGYYGYT
TRBV6-2/TRBV6-3	TRBJ2-1	ASSPEGNEQF
TRBV12-3/TRBV12-4	TRBJ2-1	ASSFPSWTSYNEQF
TRBV27	TRBJ2-7	ASSPRTGGVNFGEQY
TRBV7-8	TRBJ2-7	ASSPRQRGSSYEQY
TRBV24-1	TRBJ2-3	ATSDLVVGTQY
TRBV9	TRBJ2-4	ASSGGFDIQY
TRBV5-6	TRBJ2-3	ASSSLGGAGTDTQY
TRBV7-2	TRBJ2-1	ASSLATTSGNEQF
TRBV13	TRBJ1-1	ASTRGRVNTEAF
TRBV7-6	TRBJ1-1	ASSPNLQGNTEAF
TRBV28	TRBJ1-1	ASSGSWGSGTEAF
TRBV7-2	TRBJ1-5	ARPTGYSPRHSNQPQH
TRBV30	TRBJ2-3	AWSLLLRGIGTDTQY
TRBV10-3	TRBJ2-1	AISVAGEQF
TRBV29-1	TRBJ2-7	SVGDRGHAEQY
TRBV6-2/TRBV6-3	TRBJ2-3	ASRPSGSDTQY
TRBV30	TRBJ2-7	AWSVSYEQY
TRBV7-9	TRBJ1-2	ASSFQESGLYGYT